This T cell receptor beta chain was observed in a study of blood T cell repertoires in COVID-19. For the study at large: The samples span acute and convalescent COVID-19 from the United States, Italy and Spain.

Original analysis: For nucleated cells, counts were estimated from reference gene primer amplification. Clones were read by immunoSEQ multiplex PCR, and TCRdb kept only the in-frame ones, dropping some. For V, J and clone size, that table is used; D and trimming come from the DNA. The data show some 150,000 clones, around 86% seen once. Per the germline V gene, CDR1 is SGHDT and CDR2 is YYEEEE. V lost 4 bases to trimming and J lost 4 bases, with 20 bases between them. CDR3 length equals 16 residues. The specimen sequenced was peripheral blood. V and J are TRBV5-6 and TRBJ1-2; unclear D gene. This receptor was taken from an older man with acute or convalescent COVID-19. CDR3 in amino acids: CASSPWWQRPGYGYTF. The CDR3 nucleotides are TGTGCCAGCAGCCCCTGGTGGCAACGTCCTGGCTATGGCTACACCTTC. Full variable domain (outside the CDR3, taken from reference TRBV5-6 and TRBJ1-2): DAGVTQSPTHLIKTRGQQVTLRCSPKSGHDTVSWYQQALGQGPQFIFQYYEEEERQRGNFPDRFSGHQFPNYSSELNVNALLLGDSALYLCASSPWWQRPGYGYTFGSGTRLTVV.